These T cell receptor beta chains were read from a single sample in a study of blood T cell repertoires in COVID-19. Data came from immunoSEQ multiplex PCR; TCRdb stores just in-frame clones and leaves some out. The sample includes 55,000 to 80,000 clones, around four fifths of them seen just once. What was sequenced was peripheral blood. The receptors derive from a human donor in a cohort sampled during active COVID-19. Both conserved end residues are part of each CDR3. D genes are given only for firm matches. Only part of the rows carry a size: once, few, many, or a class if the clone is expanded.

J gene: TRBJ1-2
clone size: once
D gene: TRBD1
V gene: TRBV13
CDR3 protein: CASSHGTEIHYGYTF
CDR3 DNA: TGTGCCAGCAGCCACGGGACAGAGATCCACTATGGCTACACCTTC

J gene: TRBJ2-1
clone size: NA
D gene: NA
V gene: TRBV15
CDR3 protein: CATSRGGGRQGNEQFF
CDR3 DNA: TGTGCCACCAGCAGAGGGGGAGGACGGCAGGGCAATGAGCAGTTCTTC

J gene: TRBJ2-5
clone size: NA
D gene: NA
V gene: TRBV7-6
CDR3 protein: CASSLYGGREETQYF
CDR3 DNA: TGTGCCAGCAGCTTATACGGGGGTAGGGAAGAGACCCAGTACTTC

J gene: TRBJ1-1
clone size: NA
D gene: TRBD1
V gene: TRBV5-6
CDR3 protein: CASSLPPQGSRGTEAFF
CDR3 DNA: TGTGCCAGCAGCTTGCCCCCACAGGGGAGCCGAGGGACTGAAGCTTTCTTT

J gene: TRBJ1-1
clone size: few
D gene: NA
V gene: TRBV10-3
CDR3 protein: CAISWRGTEAFF
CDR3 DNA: TGTGCCATCAGTTGGAGGGGCACTGAAGCTTTCTTT

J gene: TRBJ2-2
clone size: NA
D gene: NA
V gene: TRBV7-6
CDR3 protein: CASSQKNTGELFF
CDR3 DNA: TGTGCCAGCAGCCAAAAGAACACCGGGGAGCTGTTTTTT

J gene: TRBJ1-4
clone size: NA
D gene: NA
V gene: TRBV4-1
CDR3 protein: CASSRVAGNEKLFF
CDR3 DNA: TGCGCCAGCAGCCGGGTGGCGGGGAATGAAAAACTGTTTTTT

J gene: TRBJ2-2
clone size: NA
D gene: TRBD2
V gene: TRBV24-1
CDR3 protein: CATSKAGGPGELFF
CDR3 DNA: TGTGCCACCTCCAAAGCGGGGGGGCCCGGGGAGCTGTTTTTT

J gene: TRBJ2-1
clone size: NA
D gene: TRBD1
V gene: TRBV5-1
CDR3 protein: CASSMGGQGLGNEQFF
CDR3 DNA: TGCGCCAGCAGCATGGGGGGACAGGGATTGGGCAATGAGCAGTTCTTC

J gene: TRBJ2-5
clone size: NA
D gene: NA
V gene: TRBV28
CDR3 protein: CASRFKLGAVQETQYF
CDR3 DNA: TGTGCCAGCAGGTTCAAGTTGGGGGCAGTCCAAGAGACCCAGTACTTC

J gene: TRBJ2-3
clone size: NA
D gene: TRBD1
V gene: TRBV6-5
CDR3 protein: CASRSGTGRPDTQYF
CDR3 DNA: TGTGCCAGCAGGTCCGGGACAGGCCGTCCAGATACGCAGTATTTT

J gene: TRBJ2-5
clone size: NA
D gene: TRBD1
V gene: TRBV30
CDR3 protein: CAWSPTGFGETQYF
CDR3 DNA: TGTGCCTGGAGTCCGACAGGGTTTGGAGAGACCCAGTACTTC

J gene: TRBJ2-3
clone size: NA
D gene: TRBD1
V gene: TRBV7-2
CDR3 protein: CASSKQGALATDTQYF
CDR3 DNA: TGTGCCAGCAGCAAACAGGGGGCATTAGCCACAGATACGCAGTATTTT

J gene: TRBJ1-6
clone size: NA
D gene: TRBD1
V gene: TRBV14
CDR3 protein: CASSPQGENSPLHF
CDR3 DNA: TGTGCCAGCAGCCCCCAGGGGGAGAATTCACCCCTCCACTTT

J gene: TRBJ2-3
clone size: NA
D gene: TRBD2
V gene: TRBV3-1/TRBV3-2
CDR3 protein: CASSPLGRGIDTDTQYF
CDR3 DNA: TGTGCCAGCAGCCCTCTCGGGCGGGGGATAGACACAGATACGCAGTATTTT

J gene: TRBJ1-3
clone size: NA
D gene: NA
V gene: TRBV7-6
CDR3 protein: CASSSQKSSGNTIYF
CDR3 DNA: TGTGCCAGCAGCTCTCAAAAGAGCTCTGGAAACACCATATATTTT

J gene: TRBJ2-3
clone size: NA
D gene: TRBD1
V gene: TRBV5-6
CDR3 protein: CASSHGQGKTDTQYF
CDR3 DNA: TGTGCCAGCAGCCATGGACAGGGTAAAACAGATACGCAGTATTTT

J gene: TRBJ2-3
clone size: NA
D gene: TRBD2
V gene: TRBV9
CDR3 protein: CASSVAAGGSDTQYF
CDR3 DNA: TGTGCCAGCAGCGTAGCTGCGGGGGGGTCAGATACGCAGTATTTT

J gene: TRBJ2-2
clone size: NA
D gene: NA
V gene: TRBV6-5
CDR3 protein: CASTRNTGELFF
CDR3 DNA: TGTGCCAGCACCAGAAACACCGGGGAGCTGTTTTTT

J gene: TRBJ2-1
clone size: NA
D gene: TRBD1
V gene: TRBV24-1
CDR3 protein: CATSDRTGKEHNEQFF
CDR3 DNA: TGTGCCACCAGTGACCGGACAGGGAAGGAACACAATGAGCAGTTCTTC

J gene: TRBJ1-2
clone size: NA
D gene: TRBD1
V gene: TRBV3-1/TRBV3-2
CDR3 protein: CASSQGSGTAAGVGYTF
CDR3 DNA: TGTGCCAGCAGCCAAGGGTCCGGGACAGCTGCAGGGGTTGGCTACACCTTC

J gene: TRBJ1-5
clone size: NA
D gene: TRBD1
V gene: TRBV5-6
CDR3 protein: CASSLALNRGYQPQHF
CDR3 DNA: TGTGCCAGCAGCTTGGCATTAAACAGGGGATATCAGCCCCAGCATTTT

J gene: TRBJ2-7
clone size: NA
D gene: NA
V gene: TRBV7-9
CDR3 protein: CASSPQTRGEQYF
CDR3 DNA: TGTGCCAGCAGCCCCCAGACACGGGGCGAGCAGTACTTC

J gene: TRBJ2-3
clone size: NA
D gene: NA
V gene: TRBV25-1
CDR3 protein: CASSPNRLAGSTDTQYF
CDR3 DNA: TGTGCCAGCAGCCCCAACCGCCTAGCTGGGAGCACAGATACGCAGTATTTT

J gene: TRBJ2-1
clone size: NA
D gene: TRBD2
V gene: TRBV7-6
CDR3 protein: CASSGLSGAKHYNEQFF
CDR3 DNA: TGTGCCAGCAGCGGGCTAAGCGGGGCTAAACACTACAATGAGCAGTTCTTC

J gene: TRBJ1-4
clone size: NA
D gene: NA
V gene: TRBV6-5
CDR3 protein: CASTLGHTTNEKLFF
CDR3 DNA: TGTGCCAGCACCCTCGGACACACAACTAATGAAAAACTGTTTTTT

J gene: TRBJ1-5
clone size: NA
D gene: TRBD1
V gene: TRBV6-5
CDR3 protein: CASSRQGYQPQHF
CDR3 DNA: TGTGCCAGCAGTCGACAGGGTTATCAGCCCCAGCATTTT

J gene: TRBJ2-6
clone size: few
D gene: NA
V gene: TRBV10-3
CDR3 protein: CAISERQGSSSGANVLTF
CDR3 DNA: TGTGCCATCAGTGAGCGGCAGGGGTCCTCCTCTGGGGCCAACGTCCTGACTTTC

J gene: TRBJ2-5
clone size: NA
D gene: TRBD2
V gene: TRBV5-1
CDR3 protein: CASRGGGREETQYF
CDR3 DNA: TGCGCCAGCAGGGGCGGGGGAAGGGAAGAGACCCAGTACTTC

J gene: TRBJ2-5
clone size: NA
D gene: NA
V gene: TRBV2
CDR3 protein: CASSAEGERTETQYF
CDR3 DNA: TGTGCCAGCAGTGCTGAAGGGGAACGAACGGAGACCCAGTACTTC

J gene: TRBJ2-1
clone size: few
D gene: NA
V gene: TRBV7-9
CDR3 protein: CASKFLRGNEQFF
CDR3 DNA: TGTGCCAGCAAGTTCCTGCGGGGCAATGAGCAGTTCTTC

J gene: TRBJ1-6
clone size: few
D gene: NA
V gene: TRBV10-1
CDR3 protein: CATSSLDSPLHF
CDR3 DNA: TGCGCCACCTCTAGTTTGGATTCACCCCTCCACTTT